A selection of T cell receptor beta chains follows, all from one sample in a study of shared clonotypes between healthy human individuals. The protocol was immunoSEQ multiplex PCR, while the TCRdb copy is restricted to in-frame clones and leaves out a portion. The sample includes about 600,000 clones, nearly 97% of them seen just once. The sample taken for sequencing was naive CD8+ T cells sorted from blood. The receptors derive from a woman aged 25 to 39 in good health. The CDR3 runs from the conserved cysteine through the conserved F or W. D genes are given only for firm matches. The size field is filled for only some rows; it gives once, few, many or a size class.

size	V	J	D	CDR3	DNA
.	TRBV29-1	TRBJ2-2	TRBD1	CSAYPGTGSTGELFF	TGCAGCGCATACCCCGGGACAGGTTCTACCGGGGAGCTGTTTTTT
.	TRBV4-2	TRBJ2-7	.	CASSLSRGESYEQYF	TGTGCCAGCAGCCTCTCCCGGGGCGAATCCTACGAGCAGTACTTC
.	TRBV27	TRBJ2-1	TRBD2	CASSLGTRDNEQFF	TGTGCCAGCAGTTTAGGGACTAGGGACAATGAGCAGTTCTTC
.	TRBV13	TRBJ1-1	.	CASSLAGGRGTEAFF	TGTGCCAGCAGCTTAGCTGGGGGTAGAGGCACTGAAGCTTTCTTT
.	TRBV19	TRBJ2-7	TRBD1	CASGQGAFYEQYF	TGTGCCAGTGGACAGGGGGCATTCTACGAGCAGTACTTC
.	TRBV13	TRBJ2-1	TRBD1	CASSLETGINEQFF	TGTGCCAGCAGCTTAGAGACAGGGATCAATGAGCAGTTCTTC
.	TRBV5-4	TRBJ2-3	.	CASSWENTDTQYF	TGTGCCAGCAGCTGGGAGAACACAGATACGCAGTATTTT
.	TRBV2	TRBJ2-1	TRBD2	CASSVGTSRYNEQFF	TGTGCCAGCAGTGTCGGGACTAGCCGGTACAATGAGCAGTTCTTC
.	TRBV5-1	TRBJ1-1	.	CASSSGRKTGTEAFF	TGCGCCAGCAGTTCAGGACGCAAAACGGGAACTGAAGCTTTCTTT
.	TRBV19	TRBJ1-1	.	CATGNTEAFF	TGTGCCACGGGGAACACTGAAGCTTTCTTT
once	TRBV23-1	TRBJ2-7	TRBD2	CASPPPSRLAGVVEQYF	TGCGCCAGCCCCCCACCCTCCCGACTAGCGGGAGTTGTCGAGCAGTACTTC
.	TRBV2	TRBJ1-1	.	CASRDGNTEAFF	TGTGCCAGCCGAGATGGGAACACTGAAGCTTTCTTT
.	TRBV10-1	TRBJ1-1	.	CASSVTPFTEAFF	TGCGCCAGCAGCGTCACCCCGTTTACTGAAGCTTTCTTT
few	TRBV29-1	TRBJ1-1	.	CSADRRGNTEAFF	TGCAGCGCCGATCGGAGAGGAAACACTGAAGCTTTCTTT
.	TRBV5-8	TRBJ2-1	TRBD2	CASSWGGLEDDEQFF	TGTGCCAGCAGCTGGGGGGGACTAGAAGACGATGAGCAGTTCTTC
.	TRBV5-5	TRBJ2-4	TRBD1	CASSPGTGSGNIQYF	TGTGCCAGCAGCCCCGGGACAGGGAGTGGAAACATTCAGTACTTC
.	TRBV5-5	TRBJ2-7	.	CASSLSTDSYEQYF	TGTGCCAGCAGCTTGTCCACTGACTCCTACGAGCAGTACTTC
.	TRBV19	TRBJ2-1	TRBD2	CASSPGGYAYNEQFF	TGTGCCAGTAGCCCGGGGGGATATGCGTACAATGAGCAGTTCTTC
once	TRBV7-8	TRBJ2-7	.	CASSPSGISEYEQYF	TGTGCCAGCAGCCCCAGTGGGATTAGCGAGTACGAGCAGTACTTC
once	TRBV19	TRBJ1-1	TRBD1	CATYRGSGPEAFF	TGTGCCACCTACAGGGGATCGGGTCCTGAAGCTTTCTTT
once	TRBV10-3	TRBJ2-1	.	CAISEPPSGHNEQFF	TGTGCCATCAGTGAGCCACCCAGCGGACACAATGAGCAGTTCTTC
.	TRBV4-1	TRBJ1-2	.	CASSQLPGLAYGYTF	TGCGCCAGCAGCCAACTCCCGGGACTGGCCTATGGCTACACCTTC
.	TRBV28	TRBJ2-7	TRBD2	CASRLRTSGAPEQYF	TGTGCCAGCAGACTACGGACTAGCGGGGCCCCCGAGCAGTACTTC